This T cell receptor (beta chain) was recorded in a study of T-cell memory formation after mild COVID-19. As to this clonotype: The antigen remains unidentified.

TCRdb analysed the 5' RACE reads with MiXCR anew, one entry per CDR3 protein. This sample has 470,000 or so distinct CDR3 sequences, with roughly 18% found just once. V was clipped by 3 bases and J by 4 bases, with 5 bases between them. CDR1 is SGDLS and CDR2 is YYNGEE in the germline V gene. The CDR3 runs to 13 residues. Notes on the study in general: A subset of responding clones appeared in pre-infection memory, suggesting cross-reactive memory joined. SARS-CoV-2 specificity was not confirmed for second-wave clones peaking on day 37.

The material sequenced was PBMCs or a T cell subset sorted from them (not recorded which). The genes are TRBV9 and TRBJ1-6; no reliable D call. This TCR was recovered from an adult woman who had mild COVID-19 (a few samples of this study predate the infection). Cell type and time point are not known. The CDR3 nucleotides are TGTGCCAGCAGCGGGGTTTATAATTCACCCCTCCACTTT. Protein: CASSGVYNSPLHF.